The 22 T cell receptor beta chains below all came from one sample that was sequenced in a study of tumor-infiltrating lymphocytes in primary liver carcinoma (dated by TCRdb to about 2017). The sequencer was an Illumina HiSeq 2500. A constant-region primer and ProtoScript II reverse transcriptase were used to reverse-transcribe TCRbeta-specific cDNA from approximately 450 ng total RNA. The TCRbeta libraries were prepared through three rounds of nested multiplex PCR following a slightly modified ARM-PCR procedure. The first two PCR rounds used multiplex TRBV1-TRBV30 forward primers with a Cbeta reverse primer, each for 10 cycles. TCRdb took the public reads, trimmed them with fastp at Q25, ran MiXCR for clone calling and kept in-frame beta chains. Entries that share a CDR3 protein sequence are merged under the most common genes and DNA. Present in this sample are hundreds of thousands of distinct CDR3 sequences, about 62% of which were seen just once. About 9.4% of the sample is in the top ten clones.

Blood RNA was extracted from unsorted whole blood using TRIzol reagent, and germline DNA was obtained with the DNeasy Blood & Tissue kit. The sample taken for sequencing was peripheral blood. All receptors derive from a man aged 40-49 years with primary liver carcinoma and hepatitis B virus infection.

With regard to this clonotype: The junction departs from germline at one end; a sequencing error may be responsible. The chain carries TRBV6-2 or TRBV6-3 and TRBJ1-1; TRBD1 agrees at 9 bases. CDR3 length equals 11 residues. CDR1 and CDR2 (germline): MNHEY, SVGEGT. The CDR3 loop is CTRGTGRNAFF. For the CDR3, the DNA is TGTACCAGAGGGACAGGGAGGAATGCTTTCTTT.

In the case of this clonotype: Given a much more abundant clone one base away, this may be a read error. CDR3 bases: TGTGCCAGCAGTCCGGGACTAGCGGGAGAGGGGACCCAGTGCTTC. Residues: CASSPGLAGEGTQCF. This chain joins TRBV6-5 and TRBJ2-5; 14 nucleotides match TRBD2. The CDR3 covers 15 residues. Germline-derived CDR1 and CDR2 are MNHEY and SVGAGI.

The chain uses TRBV5-1 and TRBJ2-2; 7 nucleotides align to TRBD1. The germline V gene has CDR1 SGHRS and CDR2 YFSETQ. CDR3 length: 14 amino acids. The V segment lost 3 bases and the J segment 4 bases; nucleotides outside the gene matches: 3. The CDR3: CASSSGQITGELFF. CDR3 bases: TGCGCCAGCAGCTCGGGACAGATCACCGGGGAGCTGTTTTTT.

This clonotype appeared many times. V gene TRBV12-3 or TRBV12-4 combines with J gene TRBJ2-2, with 9 bases matching TRBD2. The CDR3 totals 16 residues. V gave up 5 bases and J gave up 3 bases; unmatched junction bases: 7. The DNA for the CDR3 is TGTGCCAGCAGTACAGCGGGAGGCCCCTACACCGGGGAGCTGTTTTTT. Amino acids: CASSTAGGPYTGELFF.

The chain employs TRBV6-5 and TRBJ2-1; 8 bases agree with TRBD2. Trimming at V came to 7 bases and at J to 7 bases, leaving 12 bases not matched to a gene. This CDR3 has 15 amino acids. Germline lookup yields CDR1 MNHEY and CDR2 SVGAGI. The CDR3 nucleotides are TGTGCCAGCACTCCACCGGGGACTAGTTCTAATGAGCAGTTCTTC. Residues: CASTPPGTSSNEQFF.

This clonotype was counted a single time. A read error may explain this, as a much larger clone is one base away. The genes are TRBV7-8 and TRBJ2-1, with TRBD1 matching 8 bases. This CDR3 has 11 amino acids. The germline CDR1 and CDR2 sequences are SGHVS and FQNEAQ. The V and J ends lost 5 bases and 16 bases, in that order; junction bases with no gene match: 7. CDR3 residues: CASSHGQGLFF. The CDR3 DNA reads as TGTGCCAGCAGCCATGGACAGGGTCTATTCTTC.

A remark on this clonotype: Germline and junction disagree at one end, which may indicate a read error. The chain is built from TRBV10-1 and TRBJ2-2; possible D gene TRBD2, 6 bases. Germline V gene lookup returns CDR1 WNHNN and CDR2 SYGVQD (reference sequence). The CDR3 spans 13 residues. CDR3 coding DNA: TGCGCCAGCAGTGAACTAGCTCCCGGGAAGCTGTTTTTT. Translating gives CASSELAPGKLFF.

This clonotype has a count of ten or more. V gene TRBV11-1 combines with J gene TRBJ2-1; perhaps TRBD2 as D (5 bases). CDR1 and CDR2 (germline): SGHAT, FQDESV (reference sequence). V lost 0 bases to trimming and J lost 7 bases, with 10 bases between them. The CDR3 has 14 residues. The CDR3: CASSLAVGGNEQFF. DNA of the CDR3: TGTGCCAGCAGCTTAGCGGTCGGAGGAAATGAGCAGTTCTTC.

For this clonotype: This may come from a read error, since a much larger clone is one base off. V and J are TRBV6-1 and TRBJ2-3; TRBD2 is a possible D gene (7 bases). The CDR3 runs 19 residues. Germline-derived CDR1 and CDR2 are MNHNS and SASEGT. The CDR3 sequence: CASSEAGGHPTLPPDTQCF. In DNA, the CDR3 is TGTGCCAGCAGTGAAGCGGGGGGGCACCCAACTTTACCCCCAGATACGCAGTGTTTT.

For this clonotype: This may stem from a read error, because a much larger clone lies one nucleotide away. This CDR3 fails to terminate in the conserved phenylalanine or tryptophan, so it likely reflects a read error. J is TRBJ1-6 and V is TRBV6-1; D remains ambiguous. The CDR3 is 14 amino acids. Per the germline V gene, CDR1 is MNHNS and CDR2 is SASEGT. V gave up 0 bases and J gave up 3 bases, with 3 bases separating them. The CDR3 nucleotides are TGTGCCAGCAGTGAAGCCAGCTATAATTCACCCCTCCACTCT. Amino acid sequence: CASSEASYNSPLHS.

The table lists this clonotype with many counts. This chain uses TRBV6-2 or TRBV6-3 with TRBJ2-7; D unresolved. The CDR3 length is 14 residues. The V end was cut by 0 bases, the J end by 2 bases, with 8 bases between. Germline V gives CDR1 MNHEY, CDR2 SVGEGT. The CDR3 DNA reads as TGTGCCAGCAGTTACTCGGACGAGACCTACGAGCAGTACTTC. It specifies CASSYSDETYEQYF.

This clonotype was picked up many times. The chain employs TRBV5-5 and TRBJ2-1; 8 positions match TRBD2. CDR1 SGHKS and CDR2 YYEKEE come from the germline V gene (reference sequence). CDR3 length: 14 amino acids. The trim removed 4 bases at V and 8 bases at J, leaving 8 bases unmatched. The CDR3 sequence is CASSLAGLGDEQFF. Here the CDR3 DNA reads TGTGCCAGCAGCCTAGCGGGTCTAGGCGATGAGCAGTTCTTC.

This clonotype was recorded a few times. The chain links TRBV4-1 to TRBJ2-2, with 11 bases aligning to TRBD2. CDR3 size: 18 residues. Germline CDR1 is MGHRA and CDR2 is YSYEKL. J gave up 7 bases and V 4 bases, and 14 bases lay outside the gene matches. The CDR3 DNA reads as TGCGCCAGCAGCCCCCCCTTAGCGGGAGGGCCTATAGTCGGGGAGCTGTTTTTT. Translating it yields CASSPPLAGGPIVGELFF.

Concerning this clonotype: At one of its ends the junction is not consistent with the germline gene, which may arise from a read error. The genes are TRBV6-2 or TRBV6-3 and TRBJ2-1; 9 nucleotides agree with TRBD1. Germline CDR1 and CDR2: MNHEY and SVGEGT. This CDR3 contains 23 residues. The CDR3 reads CASGYTPGQGSYRTRNSYNEQFF. DNA of the CDR3: TGTGCCAGCGGTTACACCCCGGGACAGGGATCATATCGGACGCGCAACTCCTACAATGAGCAGTTCTTC.

The J gene is TRBJ1-1, the V gene TRBV28; D remains ambiguous. There are 13 residues in the CDR3. The ends were cut back, 6 bases at V and 0 bases at J, with 8 bases in the middle. Germline values: CDR1 MDHEN, CDR2 SYDVKM. The CDR3 DNA reads as TGTGCCAGCAGGAACTCCTTGAACACTGAAGCTTTCTTT. This gives the protein CASRNSLNTEAFF.

This chain uses TRBV30 with TRBJ1-4; D might be TRBD1 (6 bases). CDR1 is GTSNPN, CDR2 SVGIG, per germline (reference sequence). Trimming removed 4 bases at V and 7 bases at J, with 16 bases between. The CDR3 totals 14 residues. The CDR3 reads CAWMGRDTGEKLFF. The CDR3 coding sequence is TGTGCCTGGATGGGCCGGGACACGGGTGAAAAACTGTTTTTT.

Worth noting for this clonotype: Mismatch with germline at one junction end may stem from a read error. The V call is TRBV20-1, the J call TRBJ2-7, with 9 bases matching TRBD1. This CDR3 is 13 amino acids long. Germline V gene data show CDR1 as DFQATT and CDR2 as SNEGSKA (reference sequence). CDR3 in amino acids: CNARGQGPYEQYF. Here the CDR3 DNA reads TGCAATGCTAGAGGACAGGGGCCCTACGAGCAGTACTTC.

This clonotype was picked up one time. This may arise from a read error, as a much more abundant clone is one base away. This chain links TRBV29-1 with TRBJ1-1; D not resolved. CDR1 and CDR2 from the germline V gene are SQVTM and ANQGSEA. The CDR3 has 12 amino acids. The CDR3 DNA is TGCAGCGTTGAGTTAATTGGAACTGAAGCTTCCTTT. Translated: CSVELIGTEASF.

The rearrangement joins TRBV5-1 to TRBJ2-1; perhaps D is TRBD1 or TRBD2 (5 bases each). V was shortened by 1 base and J by 12 bases, with 17 bases between the two germline ends. Germline CDR1 and CDR2: SGHRS and YFSETQ. The CDR3 has 14 amino acids. The CDR3 protein is CASSLSGTPDGQFF. Written as DNA, the CDR3 is TGCGCCAGCAGCTTGTCGGGGACCCCCGATGGGCAGTTCTTC.

With regard to this clonotype: Relative to the germline gene, one junction end is altered; a read error may explain this. The chain uses TRBV28 and TRBJ1-6, with D possibly TRBD1 on 5 matching bases. CDR1 MDHEN and CDR2 SYDVKM come from the germline V gene. The CDR3 runs to 16 residues. The DNA for the CDR3 is TGTGCCAGCAGTCCACCTGGGGCAGGAGCGGATTCACTCCTCCACTTT. It translates to CASSPPGAGADSLLHF. Using reference TRBV28 and TRBJ1-6 for the parts outside the CDR3, the full variable domain is DVKVTQSSRYLVKRTGEKVFLECVQDMDHENMFWYRQDPGLGLRLIYFSYDVKMKEKGDIPEGYSVSREKKERFSLILESASTNQTSMYLCASSPPGAGADSLLHFGNGTRLTVT.

With respect to this clonotype: One end of the junction does not line up with germline, which may come from a read error. The V gene is TRBV5-6, the J gene TRBJ2-1, with TRBD1 matching over 9 bases. CDR3 length: 16 amino acids. Germline V lookup: CDR1 SGHDT, CDR2 YYEEEE. The chain's CDR3 is CASSSTGGLSYNEQIF. CDR3 nucleotide sequence: TGTGCCAGCAGCTCAACAGGGGGCCTTTCATACAATGAGCAGATCTTC.

As to this clonotype: This may be a read error: a much more frequent sequence differs by one nucleotide. This rearrangement joins TRBV6-1 to TRBJ2-4; 11 nucleotides line up with TRBD2. This CDR3 contains 14 residues. The V gene's germline CDR1 is MNHNS and CDR2 SASEGT. CDR3 DNA sequence: TGTACCAGCAGTGTAGCGGGAGGGGTAAACATTCAGTACTTC. Protein: CTSSVAGGVNIQYF.